One TCR beta chain is described in this entry. Its specificity is not known. This sample was included in a study of vaccination effects on CD4 cells after COVID-19. Expansion of antigen-specific CD4+ T cells with viral peptide pools was carried out by the ViraFEST assay before sequencing. Culturing for nine to ten days preceded CD4+ T cell isolation. Absence of prior SARS-CoV-2 infection characterized the vaccine recipients, who showed negative nucleocapsid antibodies. The authors exchanged half the medium for IL-2 medium on days 3 and 7. Germline CDR1 is KGHDR and CDR2 is SFDVKD. The CDR3 length is 15 residues. V lost 2 bases, J lost 0 bases, and 0 bases stayed unmatched. TCRdb keeps only in-frame clones here, not all; method: immunoSEQ multiplex PCR. The table records about 60,000 clones, roughly 79% of them present only once.

The rearrangement links TRBV24-1 to TRBJ2-4; 7 bases are a match to TRBD1. Sequenced here: CD4+ T cells from PBMCs cultured with HCoV-229E spike peptides, sampled before COVID-19 vaccination. The receptor was derived from a human donor who received a COVID-19 vaccine. The CDR3 sequence is CATSDSGGAKNIQYF. CDR3 sequence (DNA): TGTGCCACCAGTGATTCAGGGGGAGCCAAAAACATTCAGTACTTC.